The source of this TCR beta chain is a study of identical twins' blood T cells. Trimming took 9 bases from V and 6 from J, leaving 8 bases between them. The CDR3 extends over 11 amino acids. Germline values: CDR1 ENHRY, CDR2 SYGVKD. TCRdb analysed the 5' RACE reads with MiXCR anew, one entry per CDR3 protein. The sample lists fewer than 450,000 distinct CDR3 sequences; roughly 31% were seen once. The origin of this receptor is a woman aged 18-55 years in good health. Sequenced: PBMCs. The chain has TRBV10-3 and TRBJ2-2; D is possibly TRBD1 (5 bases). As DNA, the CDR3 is TGTGCCATACAGGTTGCCGGGGAGCTGTTTTTT. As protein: CAIQVAGELFF.